The rows below give T cell receptor beta chains drawn from one sample of a study of shared clonotypes between healthy human individuals. Generated by immunoSEQ multiplex PCR, the TCRdb table keeps only in-frame clones and is missing some. Of 700,000 or so clones listed, around 72% are singletons. Sequencing was done on a sample of memory CD4+ T cells sorted from blood. The receptor set was obtained from a woman in her 30s in good health. Both conserved end residues are trimmed from each CDR3. The D gene is left open where the match is weak.

D	V	J	CDR3
NA	TRBV11-1	TRBJ2-2	ASSVSDTGELF
NA	TRBV10-3	TRBJ2-7	AISESGRTDEQY
NA	TRBV7-8	TRBJ1-4	ASSETGLQLF
TRBD1	TRBV5-1	TRBJ2-5	ASSTTGGIQETQY
NA	TRBV5-1	TRBJ1-1	ASSLEWGVTEAF
NA	TRBV30	NA	AWSLDNSYEQY
TRBD1	TRBV19	TRBJ1-5	ASKDRGDQPQH
NA	TRBV18	TRBJ2-2	ASSPISVQASFSGELF
NA	TRBV18	TRBJ1-1	ASSPAGEAEAF
NA	TRBV6-5	TRBJ1-3	ASSPEGFSGNTIY
NA	TRBV7-8	TRBJ2-3	ASSLGSGGTDTQY
NA	TRBV5-1	TRBJ2-5	ASSRTAVQETQY
TRBD1	TRBV28	TRBJ2-7	ASSRTGTGGYEQY
TRBD2	TRBV6-6	TRBJ2-3	ASSYRRERTDTQY
TRBD1	TRBV7-2	TRBJ1-1	ASSFGQGLGTEAF
NA	TRBV2	TRBJ2-5	ASSGEQGFRETQY
NA	TRBV6-5	TRBJ2-1	ASRRHGQSYNEQF
NA	TRBV10-3	TRBJ2-7	AISLGPPYEQY
TRBD2	TRBV27	TRBJ2-7	ASSLYAGETYEQY
NA	TRBV28	TRBJ1-1	ASSYDSGRGRTTF
NA	TRBV29-1	TRBJ2-7	SVGQGPGNEQY
NA	TRBV6-6	TRBJ2-7	ASTKVEGGYEQY